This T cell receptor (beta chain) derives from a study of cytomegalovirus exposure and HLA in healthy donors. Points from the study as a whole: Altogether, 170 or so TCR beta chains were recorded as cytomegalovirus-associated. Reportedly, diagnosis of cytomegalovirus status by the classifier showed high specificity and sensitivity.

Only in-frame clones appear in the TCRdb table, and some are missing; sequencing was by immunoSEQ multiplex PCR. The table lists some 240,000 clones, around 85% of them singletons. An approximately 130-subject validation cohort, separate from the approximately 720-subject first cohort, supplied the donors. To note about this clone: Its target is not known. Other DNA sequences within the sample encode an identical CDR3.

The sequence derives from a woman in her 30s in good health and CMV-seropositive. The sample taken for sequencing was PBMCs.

The CDR3 loop is CASSLVAGSYEQYF. CDR3 DNA: TGTGCCAGCAGCTTAGTTGCGGGCTCCTACGAGCAGTACTTC. The chain carries TRBV11-2 and TRBJ2-7; D perhaps matches TRBD2 (5 bases). Germline V lookup: CDR1 SGHAT, CDR2 FQNNGV. This CDR3 region has 14 residues. V was cut by 1 base and J by 0 bases, with 7 bases left in between. The full variable domain, completed using reference TRBV11-2 and TRBJ2-7, is EAGVAQSPRYKIIEKRQSVAFWCNPISGHATLYWYQQILGQGPKLLIQFQNNGVVDDSQLPKDRFSAERLKGVDSTLKIQPAKLEDSAVYLCASSLVAGSYEQYFGPGTRLTVT.